This record covers a single TCR beta chain. The data stem from a study of blood T cell repertoires in COVID-19. Using immunoSEQ multiplex PCR, the repertoire was profiled, and TCRdb retains in-frame clones only, with some absent. The profile shows 60,000 to 90,000 clones, 86% of them singletons. The CDR3 has 17 residues. J gave up 4 bases and V 5 bases, and 12 bases lay outside the gene matches. CDR1 MDHEN and CDR2 SYDVKM come from the germline V gene. The sample taken for sequencing was peripheral blood. This chain uses TRBV28 with TRBJ2-1, with 9 bases fitting TRBD2. This receptor was obtained from a human donor in a cohort sampled during active COVID-19. CDR3 sequence (DNA): TGTGCCAGCAGTGGGGGGTCGACTAGCGGCTTTTACAATGAGCAGTTCTTC. This encodes CASSGGSTSGFYNEQFF.